What follows are 4 T cell receptor beta chains derived from one specimen sequenced in a study of T cells in localized non-small cell lung cancer. Sequencing used immunoSEQ multiplex PCR; TCRdb keeps in-frame clones, though not all of them. The table has more than 2,000 clones, roughly 25% seen once. Sequenced material: lung tumor tissue, taken before any cancer treatment. Receptors were obtained from a woman aged 40-69 years with stage I lung adenocarcinoma.

This chain joins TRBV4-1 and TRBJ2-2; TRBD2 matches 7 bases. The germline gives CDR1 MGHRA, CDR2 YSYEKL. Trimming took 4 bases from V and 5 from J; bases not matched to a gene: 13. This CDR3 comprises 17 residues. The CDR3 nucleotides are TGCGCCAGCAGCCGAGGGACTGGCGGGAGTCGAACCGGGGAGCTGTTTTTT. Its translation: CASSRGTGGSRTGELFF.

The genes are TRBV28 and TRBJ1-3; TRBD1 might be the D (5 bases). Looked up from germline, CDR1 is MDHEN and CDR2 is SYDVKM. This CDR3 comprises 15 residues. V lost 5 bases and J 7 bases, leaving 18 bases between the germline ends. In DNA, the CDR3 is TGTGCCAGCAGTCTTGGGACGCCGGGCCGGAACACCATATATTTT. Protein: CASSLGTPGRNTIYF.

This clone is a singleton in its sample. The chain employs TRBV30 and TRBJ2-5; D might be TRBD2 (5 bases). The CDR3 has 14 amino acids. Germline loops: CDR1 GTSNPN, CDR2 SVGIG (reference sequence). V was cut by 7 bases and J by 5 bases, with 20 bases left in between. In nucleotides, the CDR3 is TGTGCCTCCAGTTCCGTGACGGGGTTGGAGACCCAGTACTTC. Translation gives CASSSVTGLETQYF.

This sequence joins TRBV10-1 and TRBJ2-1, with 8 bases lining up with TRBD2. Germline trimming cut 1 base from V and 4 bases from J; bases unmatched to any gene: 9. The CDR3 totals 17 residues. From germline, CDR1 is WNHNN and CDR2 SYGVQD (reference sequence). The DNA of the CDR3 is TGCGCCAGCAGTGAGTTAGCGGGAACCCCCCCTTACAATGAGCAGTTCTTC. The encoded protein is CASSELAGTPPYNEQFF.